Described below is a single T cell receptor beta chain sequence and its context. Its antigen is not identified. The CDR3 is made up of 15 amino acids. V was pared by 2 bases and J by 1 base, with 8 bases between. Looked up from germline, CDR1 is SGHTA and CDR2 is FQGNSA. This sample was taken from a study of shared clonotypes between healthy human individuals. For the study at large: CD8 memory received one plate per donor, CD8 naive two, CD4 memory three and CD4 naive three. Study-wide results and limits: Naive subsets tended to show greater estimated richness than memory subsets.

None of the donors, who were healthy HIV-negative adults, had recently had acute infections or vaccinations. CD4+ cells were split into CD45RA+ naive and CD45RA-negative memory subsets. The assay was immunoSEQ multiplex PCR, and TCRdb's table has in-frame clones only and misses some. The sample includes some 1 million clones, about 77% of them seen just once. The TCR originated in a man between 18 and 29 years old in good health. The sequenced material came from memory CD4+ T cells sorted from blood. Subset of the sample: CD45RA-negative fraction. The chain recombines TRBV7-2 with TRBJ2-2; D remains ambiguous. The chain's CDR3 is CASSLQGVNTGELFF. Written as DNA, the CDR3 is TGTGCCAGCAGCTTACAAGGAGTGAACACCGGGGAGCTGTTTTTT.